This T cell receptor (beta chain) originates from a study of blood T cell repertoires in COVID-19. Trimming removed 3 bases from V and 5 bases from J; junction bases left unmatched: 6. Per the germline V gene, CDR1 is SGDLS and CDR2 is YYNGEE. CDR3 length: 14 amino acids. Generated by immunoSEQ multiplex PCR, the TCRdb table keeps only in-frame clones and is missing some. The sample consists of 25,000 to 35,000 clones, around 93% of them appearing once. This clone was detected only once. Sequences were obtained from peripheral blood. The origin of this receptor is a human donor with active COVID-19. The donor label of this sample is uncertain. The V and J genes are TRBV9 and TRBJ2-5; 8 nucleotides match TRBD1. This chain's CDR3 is CASSAQGAGETQYF. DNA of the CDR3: TGTGCCAGCAGCGCCCAGGGGGCGGGGGAGACCCAGTACTTC.